This record covers a single TCR beta chain. The sample is drawn from a study of blood T cell repertoires in COVID-19. Study-level background: The samples span acute and convalescent COVID-19 from the United States, Italy and Spain. The cDNA or gDNA used as material had been derived from T cells, B-cell-depleted T cells, or PBMCs.

The CDR3 sequence is 13 residues long. Germline assignment: CDR1 LNHDA and CDR2 SQIVND (reference sequence). Germline trimming cut 9 bases from V and 0 bases from J; bases unmatched to any gene: 3. Under the authors' procedure: Quantification of nucleated cells was approximated via reference gene primer amplification. Sequenced by immunoSEQ multiplex PCR; TCRdb stores in-frame clones only, minus some. V, J and clone size were drawn from that table, and D and trimming were deduced from the DNA. The data hold some 300,000 clones, with approximately 86% observed a single time. V usage is TRBV19 and J usage is TRBJ1-1; 8 nucleotides match TRBD1. Sequencing input: peripheral blood. The receptor comes from a man between 65 and 85 years old with acute or convalescent COVID-19. CDR3 residues: CASQTGVNTEAFF. The DNA of the CDR3 is TGTGCCAGCCAGACAGGGGTGAACACTGAAGCTTTCTTT.